These 14 T cell receptor beta chains were all obtained from the same sample, sequenced in a study of blood T cell repertoires in COVID-19. The method was immunoSEQ multiplex PCR; TCRdb's version includes in-frame clones alone and lacks a portion of them. Of roughly 49,000 clones listed, about 86% were seen once; the top ten hold around 4.6%. Sequencing was carried out using peripheral blood. The receptors derive from a man of 80 years or more with active COVID-19.

This clone showed up just once. The gene calls are TRBV28 and TRBJ1-5; D remains unclear. Trimming shortened V by 6 bases and J by 4 bases, and 4 bases separated the two germline ends. Germline V gene data show CDR1 as MDHEN and CDR2 as SYDVKM. The CDR3 loop spans 11 amino acids. The CDR3 nucleotides read TGTGCCAGCAGCGTGAATCAGCCCCAGCATTTT. Amino acid sequence: CASSVNQPQHF.

The chain is built from TRBV7-7 and TRBJ2-2; D remains ambiguous. The CDR3 covers 14 residues. V lost 5 bases and J lost 3, with 10 bases in between. Germline CDR1 reads SSHAT; CDR2 reads FNYEAQ (reference sequence). The CDR3 sequence is CASSLNLYTGELFF. In nucleotides, the CDR3 is TGTGCCAGCAGCCTTAACTTGTACACCGGGGAGCTGTTTTTT.

V is TRBV27 and J is TRBJ1-2, with D unresolved. Germline V gene lookup returns CDR1 MNHEY and CDR2 SMNVEV (reference sequence). V gave up 6 bases and J gave up 1 base, with 3 bases separating them. The CDR3 extends over 11 amino acids. The CDR3 DNA follows: TGTGCCAGCAGCGGTAACTATGGCTACACCTTC. Translated, it gives CASSGNYGYTF.

The gene calls are TRBV5-8 and TRBJ2-1, with 12 bases aligning to TRBD1. The CDR3 has 16 amino acids. J lost 2 bases, V lost 4 bases, and 4 bases had no gene match. In germline, CDR1 is SGHTS, CDR2 YDEGEE. As DNA, the CDR3 is TGTGCCAGCAGCGTCGGGACAGGGGGCACCTACAATGAGCAGTTCTTC. It yields the protein CASSVGTGGTYNEQFF. Using reference TRBV5-8 and TRBJ2-1 for the parts outside the CDR3, the full variable domain is EAGVTQSPTHLIKTRGQQATLRCSPISGHTSVYWYQQALGLGLQFLLWYDEGEERNRGNFPPRFSGRQFPNYSSELNVNALELEDSALYLCASSVGTGGTYNEQFFGPGTRLTVL.

The chain is built from TRBV7-9 and TRBJ2-3; 12 bases line up with TRBD2. The germline CDR1 and CDR2 sequences are SEHNR and FQNEAQ (reference sequence). The length of the CDR3 is 16 residues. V lost 4 bases to trimming and J lost 3 bases; unmatched junction nucleotides: 5. For the CDR3, the DNA is TGTGCCAGCAGCTCCACTAGCGGGAGGACGACAGATACGCAGTATTTT. Amino acid sequence: CASSSTSGRTTDTQYF.

The genes are TRBV9 and TRBJ2-5; 10 positions agree with TRBD2. Germline lookup yields CDR1 SGDLS and CDR2 YYNGEE. The V gene end was trimmed by 0 bases and the J gene end by 2 bases; junction bases not matched to a gene: 4. The CDR3 length is 16 residues. This CDR3 is CASSVDLAGAQETQYF. As DNA, the CDR3 is TGTGCCAGCAGCGTAGACCTAGCGGGAGCTCAAGAGACCCAGTACTTC.

This rearrangement joins TRBV4-2 to TRBJ1-1, with no clear D. V was trimmed by 1 base and J by 4 bases, leaving 7 bases between them. This CDR3 is 13 amino acids long. Germline CDR1 and CDR2: LGHNA and YNFKEQ. The CDR3, as DNA: TGTGCCAGCAGCCAAGGTCGTTTCACTGAAGCTTTCTTT. Amino acid sequence: CASSQGRFTEAFF.

The J gene is TRBJ2-7, the V gene TRBV7-2; D is possibly TRBD1 (6 bases). V was trimmed by 5 bases and J by 6 bases, leaving 14 bases between them. CDR1 is SGHTA and CDR2 is FQGNSA in the germline V gene. This CDR3 has 13 residues. The CDR3 DNA follows: TGTGCCAGCAGCCAGGGGCAGGCGACCGAGCAGTACTTC. Translating it yields CASSQGQATEQYF.

The chain employs TRBV3-1 (or the pseudogene TRBV3-2) and TRBJ2-2, with 7 nucleotides matching TRBD2. The germline V gene has CDR1 LGHDT and CDR2 YNNKEL (reference sequence). This CDR3 is 15 amino acids long. The trim removed 0 bases at V and 6 bases at J, leaving 4 bases unmatched. CDR3 sequence: CASSQDSAGAGELFF. The CDR3, as DNA: TGTGCCAGCAGCCAAGATTCCGCGGGGGCCGGGGAGCTGTTTTTT.

J is TRBJ1-2 and V is TRBV25-1; a possible D gene is TRBD1 (6 bases). CDR3 length: 13 residues. Trimming stripped 3 bases from V and 2 bases from J, with 7 bases between. Per germline, CDR1 MGHDK and CDR2 SYGVNS. The CDR3 DNA reads as TGTGCCAGCAGTGACACAGGGAACTATGGCTACACCTTC. It encodes CASSDTGNYGYTF.

The chain uses TRBV7-9 and TRBJ2-6, with 12 bases matching TRBD2. The CDR3 runs to 18 residues. Germline assignment: CDR1 SEHNR and CDR2 FQNEAQ (reference sequence). V trimming: 5 bases; J trimming: 3 bases; junction bases outside the gene matches: 8. CDR3 sequence (DNA): TGTGCCAGCAGCCCGCTAGCGGGAGGGCCTATTGGGGCCAACGTCCTGACTTTC. It codes for CASSPLAGGPIGANVLTF.

The chain recombines TRBV18 with TRBJ2-1; D might be TRBD1 (6 bases). Between the trimmed V and J ends, which lost 0 bases and 4 bases, there was a span of 16 bases. Germline V gene data show CDR1 as KGHSH and CDR2 as LQKENI. The CDR3 contains 17 residues. The CDR3 DNA sequence: TGTGCCAGCTCACCACCAGTAGCACAGGGCGATTACAATGAGCAGTTCTTC. Encoded protein: CASSPPVAQGDYNEQFF.

V usage is TRBV10-3 and J usage is TRBJ1-2, with no clear D. V was clipped by 3 bases and J by 2 bases, with 10 bases between them. The CDR3 runs 14 residues. Germline lookup yields CDR1 ENHRY and CDR2 SYGVKD. The CDR3 DNA follows: TGTGCCATCAGTGATATGCAGGCAAACTATGGCTACACCTTC. This codes for CAISDMQANYGYTF.

This clone was observed once. V is TRBV28 and J is TRBJ2-7, with a tentative D call TRBD1 (6 bases). The V gene's germline CDR1 is MDHEN and CDR2 SYDVKM. The V gene lost 4 bases and the J gene lost 2 bases, with 12 bases spanning the gap. This CDR3 comprises 14 residues. CDR3 bases: TGTGCCAGCAGTTCATCAGGACAGACCTACGAGCAGTACTTC. Its protein product is CASSSSGQTYEQYF.